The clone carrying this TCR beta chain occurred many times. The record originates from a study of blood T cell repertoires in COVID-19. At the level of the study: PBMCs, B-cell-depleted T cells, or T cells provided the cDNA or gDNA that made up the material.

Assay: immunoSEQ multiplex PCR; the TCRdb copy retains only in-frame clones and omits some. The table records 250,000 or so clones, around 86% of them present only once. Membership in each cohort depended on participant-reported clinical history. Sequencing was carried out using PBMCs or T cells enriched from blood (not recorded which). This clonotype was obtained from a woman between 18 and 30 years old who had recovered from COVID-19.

This CDR3 reads CASSPLTQGFPGELFF. As DNA, the CDR3 is TGTGCCAGCTCACCTCTGACTCAGGGGTTTCCCGGGGAGCTGTTTTTT. This chain uses TRBV18 with TRBJ2-2; maybe TRBD1 (6 bases). V lost 3 bases, J lost 6 bases, and 17 bases lay in between. Germline CDR1 and CDR2: KGHSH and LQKENI. The CDR3 loop spans 16 amino acids.